This T cell receptor (beta chain) was identified during a study of cytomegalovirus exposure and HLA in healthy donors. General observations from the study: A highly shared variant cluster was judged a likely technical artifact.

Of note for this clone: No antigen is known for it. Other DNA sequences of this sample code for an identical CDR3.

The PCR made use of 60 Vbeta and 13 Jbeta primers. Repertoires were generated with immunoSEQ multiplex PCR, while TCRdb's copy carries only in-frame clones and drops some. The table has some 150,000 clones, around 79% seen once. CDR1 and CDR2 (germline): SGHTA, FQGNSA. The CDR3 is 12 residues long. V lost 3 bases and J 5 bases, leaving 7 bases between the germline ends. The specimen sequenced was PBMCs. This chain connects TRBV7-2 to TRBJ2-5; TRBD2 is a possible D gene (5 bases). The sequence was obtained from a man aged 25-45 years in good health and CMV-seropositive. CDR3 amino acids: CASSFRGETQYF. CDR3 bases: TGTGCCAGCAGCTTTCGAGGGGAGACCCAGTACTTC.